This T cell receptor beta chain was obtained from a study of blood T cell repertoires in COVID-19. The V and J ends lost 1 base and 2 bases respectively, with 11 bases between them. Germline assignment: CDR1 MGHRA and CDR2 YSYEKL. The CDR3 length is 15 residues. Method: immunoSEQ multiplex PCR; TCRdb's copy keeps in-frame clones and lacks some. The sample holds 20,000 to 30,000 clones, over 80% seen once. The sequenced sample was peripheral blood. The J gene is TRBJ1-2, the V gene TRBV4-1; no clear D gene. The TCR was taken from a human donor in a cohort sampled during active COVID-19. The CDR3 region is CASSQVVTENYGYTF. CDR3 sequence (DNA): TGCGCCAGCAGCCAAGTTGTGACGGAGAACTATGGCTACACCTTC.